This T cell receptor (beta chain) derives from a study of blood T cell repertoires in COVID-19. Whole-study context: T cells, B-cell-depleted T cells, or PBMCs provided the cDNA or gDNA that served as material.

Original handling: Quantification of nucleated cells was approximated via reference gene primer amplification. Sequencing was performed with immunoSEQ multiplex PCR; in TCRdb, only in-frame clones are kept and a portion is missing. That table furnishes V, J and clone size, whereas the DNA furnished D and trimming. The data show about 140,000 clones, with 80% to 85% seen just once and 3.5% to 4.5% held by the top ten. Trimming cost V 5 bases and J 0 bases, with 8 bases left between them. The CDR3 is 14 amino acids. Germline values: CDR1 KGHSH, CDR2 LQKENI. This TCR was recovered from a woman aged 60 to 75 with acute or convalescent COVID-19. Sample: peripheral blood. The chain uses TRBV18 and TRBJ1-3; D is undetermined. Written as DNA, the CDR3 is TGTGCCAGCTCATCGGGGAGCTCTGGAAACACCATATATTTT. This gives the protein CASSSGSSGNTIYF.